This TCR beta chain was identified during a study of blood T cell repertoires in COVID-19. The length of the CDR3 is 15 residues. V was trimmed by 0 bases and J by 1 base, leaving 11 bases between them. Germline values: CDR1 SGHRS, CDR2 YFSETQ. Original data processing: Scientists estimated how many nucleated cells there were by amplifying reference gene primers. The repertoire was sequenced with immunoSEQ multiplex PCR; TCRdb's copy has only in-frame clones and lacks some. V and J calls and clone size are copied from that table; D and trimming were computed from the DNA. The repertoire holds fewer than 350,000 clones, with approximately 88% as singletons.

The rearrangement uses TRBV5-1 and TRBJ2-7; perhaps TRBD1 as D (6 bases). The sequencing sample was made of peripheral blood. The receptor was isolated from a man younger than 30 with active or convalescent COVID-19. CDR3 region: CASSLAPTGSYEQYF. The DNA for the CDR3 is TGCGCCAGCAGCTTGGCCCCGACAGGTTCCTACGAGCAGTACTTC.